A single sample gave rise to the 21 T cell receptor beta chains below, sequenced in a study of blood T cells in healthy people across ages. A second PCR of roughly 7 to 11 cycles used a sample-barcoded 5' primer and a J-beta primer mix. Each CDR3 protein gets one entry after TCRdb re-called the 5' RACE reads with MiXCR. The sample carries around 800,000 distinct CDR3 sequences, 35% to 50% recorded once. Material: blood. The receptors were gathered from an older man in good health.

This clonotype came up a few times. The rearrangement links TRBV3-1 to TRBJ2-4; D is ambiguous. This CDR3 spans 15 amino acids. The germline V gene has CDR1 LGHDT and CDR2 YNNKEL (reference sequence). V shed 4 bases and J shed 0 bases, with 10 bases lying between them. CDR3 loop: CASSPRVLAKNIQYF. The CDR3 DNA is TGTGCCAGCAGCCCCCGCGTACTAGCCAAAAACATTCAGTACTTC.

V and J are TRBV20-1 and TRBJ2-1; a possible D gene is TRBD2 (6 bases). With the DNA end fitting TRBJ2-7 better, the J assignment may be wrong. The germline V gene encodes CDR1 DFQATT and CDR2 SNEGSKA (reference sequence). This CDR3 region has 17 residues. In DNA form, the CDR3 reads TGCAGTGCTAGAGATCGGACTACCCGCAGCTCCTACAATGAGCAGTACTTC. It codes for CSARDRTTRSSYNEQYF.

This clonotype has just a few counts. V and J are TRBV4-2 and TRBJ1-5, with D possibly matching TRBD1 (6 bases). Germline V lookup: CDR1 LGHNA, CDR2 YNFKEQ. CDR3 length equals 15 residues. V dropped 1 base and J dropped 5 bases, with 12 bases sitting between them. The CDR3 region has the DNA TGTGCCAGCAGCCAAGCGAACCAGGGGTATCAGCCCCAGCATTTT. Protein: CASSQANQGYQPQHF.

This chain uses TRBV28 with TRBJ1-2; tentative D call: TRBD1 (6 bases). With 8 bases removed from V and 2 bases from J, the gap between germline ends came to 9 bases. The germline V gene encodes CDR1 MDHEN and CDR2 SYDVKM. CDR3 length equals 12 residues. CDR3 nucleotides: TGTGCCAGCCTCGGACAGAACTATGGCTACACCTTC. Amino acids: CASLGQNYGYTF.

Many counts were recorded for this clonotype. CDR3: CASSIKRGEKLFF. The CDR3 DNA sequence: TGTGCCAGCAGTATCAAACGGGGTGAAAAACTGTTTTTT. The chain employs TRBV6-1 and TRBJ1-4; D is unclear. The germline CDR1 and CDR2 sequences are MNHNS and SASEGT. CDR3 size: 13 residues. V was clipped by 5 bases and J by 7 bases, with 11 bases between them.

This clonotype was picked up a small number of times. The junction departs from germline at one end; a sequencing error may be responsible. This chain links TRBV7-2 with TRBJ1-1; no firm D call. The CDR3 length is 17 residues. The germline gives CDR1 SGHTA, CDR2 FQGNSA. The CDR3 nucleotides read TGTGCCAGTAGCTTAGCGGCGGCAGGAGCTATGAACACTGAAGCTTTCTTT. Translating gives CASSLAAAGAMNTEAFF. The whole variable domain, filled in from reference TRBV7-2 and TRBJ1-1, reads GAGVSQSPSNKVTEKGKDVELRCDPISGHTALYWYRQSLGQGLEFLIYFQGNSAPDKSGLPSDRFSAERTGGSVSTLTIQRTQQEDSAVYLCASSLAAAGAMNTEAFFGQGTRLTVV.

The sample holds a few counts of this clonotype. The CDR3 DNA is TGCGCCAGCAGCCCCGTTGAGGATCTCTATGGCTACACCTTC. This encodes CASSPVEDLYGYTF. This chain uses TRBV5-1 with TRBJ1-2, with no clear D. Germline V CDR1 and CDR2: SGHRS, YFSETQ. This CDR3 comprises 14 residues. V was clipped by 4 bases and J by 4 bases, with 14 bases between them.

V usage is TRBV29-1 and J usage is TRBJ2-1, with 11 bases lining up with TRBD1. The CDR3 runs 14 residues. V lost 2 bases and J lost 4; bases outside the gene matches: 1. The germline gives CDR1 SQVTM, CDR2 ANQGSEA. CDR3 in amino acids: CSVEWDRGYNEQFF. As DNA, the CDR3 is TGCAGCGTTGAATGGGACAGGGGGTACAATGAGCAGTTCTTC.

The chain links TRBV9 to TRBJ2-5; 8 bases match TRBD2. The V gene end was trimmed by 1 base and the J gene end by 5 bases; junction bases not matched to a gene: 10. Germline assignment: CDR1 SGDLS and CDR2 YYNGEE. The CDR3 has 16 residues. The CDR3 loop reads CASSVSAGRAEETQYF. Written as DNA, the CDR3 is TGTGCCAGCAGCGTATCTGCCGGGAGGGCTGAGGAGACCCAGTACTTC.

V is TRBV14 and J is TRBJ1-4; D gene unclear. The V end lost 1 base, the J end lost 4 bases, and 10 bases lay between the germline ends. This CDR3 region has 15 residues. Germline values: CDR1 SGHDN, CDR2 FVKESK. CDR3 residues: CASSQGSGVNEKLFF. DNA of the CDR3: TGTGCCAGCAGCCAAGGATCTGGGGTTAATGAAAAACTGTTTTTT.

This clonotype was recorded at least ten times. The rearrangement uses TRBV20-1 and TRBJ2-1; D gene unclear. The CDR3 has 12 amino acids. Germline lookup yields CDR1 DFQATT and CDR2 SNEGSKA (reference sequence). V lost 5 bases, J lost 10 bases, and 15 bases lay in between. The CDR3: CSAQHSAGEQFF. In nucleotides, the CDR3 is TGCAGTGCTCAACACTCCGCCGGGGAGCAGTTCTTC.

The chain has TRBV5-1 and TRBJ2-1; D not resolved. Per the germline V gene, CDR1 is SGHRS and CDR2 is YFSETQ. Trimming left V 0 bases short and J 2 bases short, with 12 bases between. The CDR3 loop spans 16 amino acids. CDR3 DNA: TGCGCCAGCAGCTTGGAGCGTATGCGTACCTACAATGAGCAGTTCTTC. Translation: CASSLERMRTYNEQFF. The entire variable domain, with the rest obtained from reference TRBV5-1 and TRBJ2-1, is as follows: KAGVTQTPRYLIKTRGQQVTLSCSPISGHRSVSWYQQTPGQGLQFLFEYFSETQRNKGNFPGRFSGRQFSNSRSEMNVSTLELGDSALYLCASSLERMRTYNEQFFGPGTRLTVL.

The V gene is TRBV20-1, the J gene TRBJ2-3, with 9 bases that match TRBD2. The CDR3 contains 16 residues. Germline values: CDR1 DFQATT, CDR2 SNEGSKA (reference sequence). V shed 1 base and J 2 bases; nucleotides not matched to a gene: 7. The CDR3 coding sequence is TGCAGTGCTAGAGTGTCGGCGGGAGGGGTCACAGATACGCAGTATTTT. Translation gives CSARVSAGGVTDTQYF.

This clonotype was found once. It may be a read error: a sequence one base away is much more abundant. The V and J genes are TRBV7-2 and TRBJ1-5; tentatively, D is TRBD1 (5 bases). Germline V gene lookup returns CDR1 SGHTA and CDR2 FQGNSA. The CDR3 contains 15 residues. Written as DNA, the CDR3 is TGTGCCAACAGCATCCAGGGCAGGGGCAATCAGCCCCAGCATTTT. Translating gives CANSIQGRGNQPQHF.

The CDR3 sequence is CASKAGTGRGNEQFF. The DNA for the CDR3 is TGTGCCAGCAAGGCCGGGACAGGGCGAGGCAATGAGCAGTTCTTC. The chain employs TRBV6-1 and TRBJ2-1, with TRBD1 matching 9 bases. V was clipped by 7 bases and J by 6 bases; unmatched bases: 10. Germline CDR1 reads MNHNS; CDR2 reads SASEGT. CDR3 length: 15 residues.

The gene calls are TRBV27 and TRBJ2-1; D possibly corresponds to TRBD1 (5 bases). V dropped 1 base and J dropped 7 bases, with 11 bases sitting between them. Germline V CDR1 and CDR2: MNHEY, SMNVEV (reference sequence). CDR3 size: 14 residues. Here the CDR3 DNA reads TGTGCCAGCAGTTTATTAGGGGTTCAAAATGAGCAGTTCTTC. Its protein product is CASSLLGVQNEQFF.

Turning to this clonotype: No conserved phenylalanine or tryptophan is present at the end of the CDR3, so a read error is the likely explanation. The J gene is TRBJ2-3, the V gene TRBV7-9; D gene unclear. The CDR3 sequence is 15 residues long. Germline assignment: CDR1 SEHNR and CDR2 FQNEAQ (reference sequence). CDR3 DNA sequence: TGTGCCAGCAGCTCCCCTGCGGAAGGCACAGACACGCAGTATTCT. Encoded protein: CASSSPAEGTDTQYS.

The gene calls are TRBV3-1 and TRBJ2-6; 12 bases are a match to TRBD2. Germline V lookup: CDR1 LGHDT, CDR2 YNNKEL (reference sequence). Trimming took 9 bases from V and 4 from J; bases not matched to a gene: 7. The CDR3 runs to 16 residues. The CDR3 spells CASPSGRAAGANVLTF. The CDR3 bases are TGTGCCAGTCCTAGCGGGAGGGCAGCAGGGGCCAACGTCCTGACTTTC.

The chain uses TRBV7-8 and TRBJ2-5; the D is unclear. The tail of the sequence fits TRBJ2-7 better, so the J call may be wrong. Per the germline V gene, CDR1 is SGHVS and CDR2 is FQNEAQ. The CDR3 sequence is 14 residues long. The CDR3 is CASSSRVLTYEQYF. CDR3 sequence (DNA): TGTGCCAGCAGCTCCCGGGTCCTAACCTACGAGCAGTACTTC.

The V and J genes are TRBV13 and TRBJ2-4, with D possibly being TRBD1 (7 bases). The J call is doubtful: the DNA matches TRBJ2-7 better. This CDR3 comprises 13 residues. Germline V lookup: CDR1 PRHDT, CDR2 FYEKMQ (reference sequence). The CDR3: CASGYRGLYEQYF. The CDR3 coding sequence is TGTGCCAGCGGATACAGGGGACTCTACGAGCAGTACTTC.

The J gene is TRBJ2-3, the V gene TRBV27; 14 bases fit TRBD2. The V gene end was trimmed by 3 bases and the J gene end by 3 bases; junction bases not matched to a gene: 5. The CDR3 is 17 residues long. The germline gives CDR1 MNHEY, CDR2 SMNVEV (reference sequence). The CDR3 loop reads CASSFETSGRVTDTQYF. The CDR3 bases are TGTGCCAGCAGTTTCGAGACTAGCGGGAGGGTAACAGATACGCAGTATTTT.